These T cell receptor beta chains were read from a single sample in a study of shared T cell receptors in the human thymus. Some clones are missing from TCRdb's copy, which holds only in-frame ones; the method was immunoSEQ multiplex PCR. The table records 550,000 to 800,000 clones, 80% to 90% of them present only once. This same sample was also part of a study on human thymus T cells.

Sequenced input: thymocytes. These receptors all come from a girl under three years old with a congenital heart defect. CDR3s include the opening cysteine and the closing phenylalanine or tryptophan. A D gene is named only where the DNA matches it firmly. Expanded clones are given a class, and other clones once, few, many or no size at all.

j_call,v_call,clone_size,d_call,cdr3_nt,cdr3_aa
TRBJ1-1,TRBV19,once,NA,TGTGCCAGTAGCGCAGGGCCTATGAACACTGAAGCTTTCTTT,CASSAGPMNTEAFF
TRBJ2-1,TRBV28,NA,NA,TGTGCCAGCAGTTTAGGGCAGGGGCCGTTTGGTGAGCAGTTCTTC,CASSLGQGPFGEQFF
TRBJ1-1,TRBV6-6,NA,NA,TGTGCCAGCATTCAGGGGATAGCCACTGAAGCTTTCTTT,CASIQGIATEAFF
TRBJ2-7,TRBV30,NA,TRBD1,TGTGCCTGGAGTCCATCAGGGGGGACAGGAACCTACGAGCAGTACTTC,CAWSPSGGTGTYEQYF
TRBJ1-2,TRBV2,NA,NA,TGTGCCGCGCCATCCCCGAATGGCTACACCTTC,CAAPSPNGYTF
TRBJ2-7,TRBV5-1,NA,TRBD2,TGCGCCAGCAGCTCGGGGGGGCTGAGCGACGAGCAGTACTTC,CASSSGGLSDEQYF
TRBJ2-7,TRBV9,NA,TRBD2,TGTGCCAGCAGCCCTCGGGGGGAGGTTTCCTACGAGCAGTACTTC,CASSPRGEVSYEQYF
TRBJ1-3,TRBV5-1,NA,NA,TGCGCCAGCAGGGGGACTGGCTCTGGAAACACCATATATTTT,CASRGTGSGNTIYF
TRBJ1-2,TRBV6-6,NA,NA,TGTGCCAGCAGACCCCCCAGGGTCTGGGGCTACACCTTC,CASRPPRVWGYTF
TRBJ1-5,TRBV2,NA,TRBD1,TGTGCCAGCAGTGAAGGGACAGGGGTCGGGTATATGGGGAACTATAGCAATCAGCCCCAGCATTTT,CASSEGTGVGYMGNYSNQPQHF
TRBJ1-6,TRBV28,NA,NA,TGTGCCAGTACACCAGGACAGAATAATTCCCCCCTCCACTTT,CASTPGQNNSPLHF
TRBJ2-1,TRBV27,NA,TRBD1,TGTGCCAGCAGTTTTAAAGGACAGGACGGATTTGACAATGAGCAGTTCTTC,CASSFKGQDGFDNEQFF
TRBJ2-7,TRBV25-1,once,NA,TGTGCCAGCAGTGGCCCTTCGGCTCAGGGATTCCCCTACGAGCAGTACTTC,CASSGPSAQGFPYEQYF
TRBJ2-1,TRBV7-2,NA,TRBD2,TGTGCCAGCAGCTACGGGGGGGCCGCCTACAATGAGCAGTTCTTC,CASSYGGAAYNEQFF
TRBJ1-1,TRBV10-2,NA,NA,TGCGCCAGCAGTGAGAGTGGCTACAGGGTCAAAAATGAAGCTTTCTTT,CASSESGYRVKNEAFF
TRBJ1-1,TRBV28,NA,NA,TGTGCCAGCAGTTCCCCCAGGGTATGGGGAACTGAAGCTTTCTTT,CASSSPRVWGTEAFF
TRBJ1-4,TRBV27,NA,TRBD1,TGTGCCAGCAGTTTGACCTGGGACAGTAATGAAAAACTGTTTTTT,CASSLTWDSNEKLFF
TRBJ1-6,TRBV29-1,once,NA,TGCAGCGTTGACAATCCTCGGAATTCACCCCTCCACTTT,CSVDNPRNSPLHF
TRBJ2-7,TRBV15,once,NA,TGTGCCACCAGCATGAGGCAGGGGCTCTACGAGCAGTACTTC,CATSMRQGLYEQYF
TRBJ2-1,TRBV19,NA,TRBD2,TGTGCCAGTAGTGGAGACTTGCGGGGGTACAATGAGCAGTTCTTC,CASSGDLRGYNEQFF
TRBJ2-3,TRBV7-2,NA,TRBD2,TGTGCCAGCAGCTTTGTGCTAGCGGGGCCTTTTCCCAACACAGATACGCAGTATTTT,CASSFVLAGPFPNTDTQYF
TRBJ1-2,TRBV28,NA,NA,TGTGCCAGCAACCTACCCGACGGGGGCTACACCTTC,CASNLPDGGYTF
TRBJ1-5,TRBV19,NA,NA,TGTGCCAGTAAAATGGGGGCCTATCAGCCCCAGCATTTT,CASKMGAYQPQHF
TRBJ1-2,TRBV5-6,NA,TRBD1,TGTGCCAGCAGCTTAGGGTCCCGGGACAGCAATAACTATGGCTACACCTTC,CASSLGSRDSNNYGYTF
TRBJ2-5,TRBV6-1,NA,NA,TGTGCCAGCAGACCTGGGAGGAGGAGGGAGACCCAGTACTTC,CASRPGRRRETQYF
TRBJ2-7,TRBV4-1,NA,TRBD2,TGCGCCAGCAGCCTCGGGGGGGAGCAGTACTTC,CASSLGGEQYF
TRBJ2-2,TRBV28,NA,NA,TGTGCCAGCAGGCCGACGGGCGGGGAGCTGTTTTTT,CASRPTGGELFF
TRBJ1-2,TRBV2,NA,NA,TGTGCCAGCGTTCCTCAGACAGTAGACTATGGCTACACCTTC,CASVPQTVDYGYTF
TRBJ2-7,TRBV7-9,NA,NA,TGTGCCAGCAGATCAACTCGATGGGGGGTGAAGGAGCAGTACTTC,CASRSTRWGVKEQYF
TRBJ1-1,TRBV2,once,NA,TGTGCCAGCAAACCGACTTCTGAAGCTTTCTTT,CASKPTSEAFF
TRBJ1-1,TRBV11-1,once,NA,TGTGCCAGCAGCTTGCATCGAGAAGACAGGAGTCATCGAGCTTTCTTT,CASSLHREDRSHRAFF
TRBJ1-1,TRBV14,once,NA,TGTGCCAGCAGCCATGAACAGAGTGAAGCTTTCTTT,CASSHEQSEAFF
TRBJ2-1,TRBV27,NA,NA,TGTGCCAGCATCCTACCGGGACAAATTACCCGGAGCTCCTACAATGAGCAGTTCTTC,CASILPGQITRSSYNEQFF
TRBJ1-1,TRBV10-3,NA,TRBD1,TGTGCCATCAGTGGGGTTACAGGGGGGGACACTGAAGCTTTCTTT,CAISGVTGGDTEAFF
TRBJ2-2,TRBV11-2,few,NA,TGTGCCAGCAGCTCCGGACAGACCACCGGGGAGCTGTTTTTT,CASSSGQTTGELFF
TRBJ1-2,TRBV7-9,NA,NA,TGTGCCAGCCAGAGAAATCACACAGGGAGTGGAGGCTACACCTTC,CASQRNHTGSGGYTF
TRBJ2-1,TRBV29-1,NA,NA,TGCAGCGTTGGGACGTTGGGGCAGGGGCTAACCTCCTACAATGAGCAGTTCTTC,CSVGTLGQGLTSYNEQFF
TRBJ1-3,TRBV15,NA,TRBD1,TGTGCCACCAGCCCCCGACAGGGAAGCTCTGGAAACACCATATATTTT,CATSPRQGSSGNTIYF
TRBJ2-7,TRBV14,NA,TRBD1,TGTGCCAGCAGCCAAGATTGCACCCCCGACAGGGGATACTACGAGCAGTACTTC,CASSQDCTPDRGYYEQYF
TRBJ2-5,TRBV25-1,few,NA,TGTGCCAGCAGTGAATTACGAGGCGGTGAGACCCAGTACTTC,CASSELRGGETQYF
TRBJ2-5,TRBV7-2,NA,TRBD2,TGTGCCAGCAGACAAATTAGCGGGGGGGCTTTCACCCAGTACTTC,CASRQISGGAFTQYF
TRBJ1-2,TRBV13,NA,TRBD1,TGTGCCAGCAGCCCCCGGGACAGACACTCCTATGGCTACACCTTC,CASSPRDRHSYGYTF
TRBJ1-2,TRBV7-2,NA,TRBD1,TGTGCCAGCAGCTTTTACGACAGGGGCCACTATGGCTACACCTTC,CASSFYDRGHYGYTF
TRBJ1-5,TRBV11-2,NA,NA,TGTGCCAGCAGCTTAGGGCAGGGTCGAAATCAGCCCCAGCATTTT,CASSLGQGRNQPQHF
TRBJ1-2,TRBV13,few,NA,TGTGCCAGCAGCTTAGGCCCGGGGTACGGCTATGGCTACACCTTC,CASSLGPGYGYGYTF
TRBJ1-2,TRBV7-2,NA,TRBD1,TGTGCCAGCACCCCGCGGGACAGGGGAGTGGGGGGCTACACCTTC,CASTPRDRGVGGYTF
TRBJ2-3,TRBV12-5,NA,TRBD2,TGTGCTAGTGGTTTGGCCGTATCGTCTGGCGGGGGGGTGACAGATACGCAGTATTTT,CASGLAVSSGGGVTDTQYF
TRBJ1-1,TRBV27,NA,NA,TGTGCCAGCAGTCGCGGGCCAACAGTCCCACCCAACCCGAACACTGAAGCTTTCTTT,CASSRGPTVPPNPNTEAFF
TRBJ1-1,TRBV7-9,NA,NA,TGTGCCAGCAGCCACCCCGGAGGGGTCGAGGAGAGGGACACTGAAGCTTTCTTT,CASSHPGGVEERDTEAFF
TRBJ1-2,TRBV14,NA,NA,TGTGCCAGCAGCCAAGCGGATGCGAGGGGCTACACCTTC,CASSQADARGYTF